These 14 T cell receptor beta chains were all obtained from the same sample, sequenced in a study of control samples from healthy donors and cancer patients. Sequenced by immunoSEQ multiplex PCR; TCRdb stores in-frame clones only, minus some. The sample gives about 93,000 clones, about 87% of which show up once; around 15% is in the top ten. Sequenced: blood. These receptor sequences come from a woman aged 70-85 years in good health.

The rearrangement uses TRBV2 and TRBJ2-3; D possibly uses TRBD1 or TRBD2 (6 bases each). V gave up 6 bases and J gave up 5 bases, with 12 bases separating them. The CDR3 loop spans 13 amino acids. Per the germline V gene, CDR1 is SNHLY and CDR2 is FYNNEI. The CDR3 loop reads CASRPGAEDTQYF. The CDR3 nucleotides are TGTGCCAGCAGGCCGGGGGCCGAAGATACGCAGTATTTT.

The rearrangement uses TRBV19 and TRBJ1-6, with D possibly matching TRBD1 (6 bases). The CDR3 runs 14 residues. V was clipped by 6 bases and J by 9 bases, with 15 bases between them. CDR1 and CDR2 from the germline V gene are LNHDA and SQIVND (reference sequence). The CDR3, as DNA: TGTGCCAGTAGGGCGGCAGGGGTGAGTTCACCCCTCCACTTT. It yields the protein CASRAAGVSSPLHF.

Details on this clone: The sample has other DNA sequences that encode this CDR3 too. The J gene is TRBJ1-1, the V gene TRBV9, with D unclear. Germline V gene lookup returns CDR1 SGDLS and CDR2 YYNGEE. The length of the CDR3 is 13 residues. With 0 bases removed from V and 1 base from J, the gap between germline ends came to 4 bases. The CDR3, as DNA: TGTGCCAGCAGCGTAGCAGGGAACACTGAAGCTTTCTTT. This sequence encodes CASSVAGNTEAFF.

The genes are TRBV7-8 and TRBJ2-2; D is uncertain. The germline CDR1 and CDR2 sequences are SGHVS and FQNEAQ. Trimming pared 1 base from V and 6 bases from J, leaving 6 bases between. This CDR3 region has 13 residues. Here the CDR3 DNA reads TGTGCCAGCAGCTTAGACGGGCCCGGGGAGCTGTTTTTT. Translated: CASSLDGPGELFF.

The V call is TRBV6-5, the J call TRBJ1-5; no reliable D call. Germline CDR1 MNHEY, CDR2 SVGAGI. V was clipped by 5 bases and J by 7 bases, with 15 bases between them. This CDR3 region has 14 residues. This CDR3 reads CASSPEPGSQPQHF. The CDR3 DNA is TGTGCCAGCAGTCCAGAACCGGGCAGCCAGCCCCAGCATTTT.

The chain couples TRBV2 to TRBJ1-6; D not certain. With 1 base removed from V and 0 bases from J, the gap between germline ends came to 4 bases. Germline assignment: CDR1 SNHLY and CDR2 FYNNEI. CDR3 length equals 15 residues. The CDR3 region is CASSEESSYNSPLHF. DNA of the CDR3: TGTGCCAGCAGTGAAGAGAGCTCCTATAATTCACCCCTCCACTTT.

V usage is TRBV5-4 and J usage is TRBJ2-1; D could derive from TRBD1 or TRBD2 (5 bases each). The length of the CDR3 is 14 residues. The germline V and J ends were trimmed by 3 bases and 6 bases, with 13 bases remaining between them. Germline-derived CDR1 and CDR2 are SGHNT and YYREEE (reference sequence). In DNA, the CDR3 is TGTGCCAGCAGCTCTTCCGGGGCCTTCAATGAGCAGTTCTTC. It yields the protein CASSSSGAFNEQFF.

This clone was counted a few times. The CDR3 protein is CASSTGSGNTIYF. The CDR3 DNA reads as TGCGCCAGCTCGACGGGCTCTGGAAACACCATATATTTT. V and J are TRBV10-1 and TRBJ1-3; D gene unclear. The CDR3 totals 13 residues. V lost 8 bases to trimming and J lost 0 bases, with 8 bases between them. Germline CDR1 WNHNN, CDR2 SYGVQD (reference sequence).

This chain links TRBV3-1 (or the pseudogene TRBV3-2) with TRBJ2-7; no definite D call. The V gene's germline CDR1 is LGHDT and CDR2 YNNKEL (reference sequence). CDR3 size: 11 residues. Trimming pared 2 bases from V and 7 bases from J, leaving 6 bases between. CDR3 bases: TGTGCCAGCAGCCAAACGGGTGAGCAGTACTTC. It translates to CASSQTGEQYF.

CDR3: CATSGYGTTSYEQYF. The CDR3 nucleotides read TGTGCCACCTCGGGGTACGGGACGACATCCTACGAGCAGTACTTC. The J gene is TRBJ2-7, the V gene TRBV19; perhaps D is TRBD1 or TRBD2 (5 bases each). This CDR3 has 15 residues. In germline, CDR1 is LNHDA, CDR2 SQIVND (reference sequence). Trimming removed 10 bases from V and 1 base from J, with 20 bases in between.

This chain uses TRBV6-6 with TRBJ1-1, with D possibly TRBD1 on 5 matching bases. Germline V gives CDR1 MNHNY, CDR2 SVGAGI (reference sequence). The CDR3 consists of 11 residues. V shed 6 bases and J shed 8 bases, with 10 bases lying between them. The CDR3, as DNA: TGTGCCAGCAGCTTGGGGGGGGAAGCTTTCTTT. Translated: CASSLGGEAFF.

The V and J genes are TRBV19 and TRBJ1-1; possible D gene TRBD1, 5 bases. The V end lost 7 bases, the J end lost 4 bases, and 16 bases lay between the germline ends. The germline V gene encodes CDR1 LNHDA and CDR2 SQIVND (reference sequence). The CDR3 is 14 residues long. DNA for the CDR3: TGTGCCAGTACCGATCTGGGGGGTATCACTGAAGCTTTCTTT. Residues: CASTDLGGITEAFF.

J is TRBJ1-2 and V is TRBV7-8; 7 bases are a match to TRBD1. Trimming cost V 5 bases and J 4 bases; bases outside gene matches: 4. There are 13 residues in the CDR3. CDR1 SGHVS and CDR2 FQNEAQ come from the germline V gene. The DNA of the CDR3 is TGTGCCAGCAGCCAAGGACAGGCCTATGGCTACACCTTC. The encoded protein is CASSQGQAYGYTF.

V and J are TRBV6-1 and TRBJ2-7; 10 bases are shared with TRBD2. J gave up 2 bases and V 4 bases, and 8 bases lay outside the gene matches. CDR3 length: 16 residues. Germline V gives CDR1 MNHNS, CDR2 SASEGT. This CDR3 is CASSVLSSGSTYEQYF. The CDR3 bases are TGTGCCAGCAGTGTCCTCTCTAGCGGGAGCACCTACGAGCAGTACTTC.